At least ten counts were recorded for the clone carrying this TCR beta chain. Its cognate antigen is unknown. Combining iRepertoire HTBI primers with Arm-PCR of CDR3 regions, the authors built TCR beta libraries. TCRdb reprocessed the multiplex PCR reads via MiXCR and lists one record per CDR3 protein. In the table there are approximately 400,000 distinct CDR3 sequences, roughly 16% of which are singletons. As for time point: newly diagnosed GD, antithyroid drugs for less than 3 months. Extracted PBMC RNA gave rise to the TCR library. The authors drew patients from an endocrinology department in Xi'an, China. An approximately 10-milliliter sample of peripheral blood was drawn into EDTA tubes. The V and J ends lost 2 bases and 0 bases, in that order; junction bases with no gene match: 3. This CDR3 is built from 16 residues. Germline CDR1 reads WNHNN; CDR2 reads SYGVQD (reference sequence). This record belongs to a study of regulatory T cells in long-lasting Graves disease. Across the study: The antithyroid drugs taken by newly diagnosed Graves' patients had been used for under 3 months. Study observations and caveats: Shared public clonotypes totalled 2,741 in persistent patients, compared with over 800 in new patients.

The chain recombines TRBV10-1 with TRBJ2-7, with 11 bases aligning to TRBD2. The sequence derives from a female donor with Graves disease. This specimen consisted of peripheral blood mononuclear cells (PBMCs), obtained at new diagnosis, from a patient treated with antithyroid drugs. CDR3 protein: CASSEGLAGPSYEQYF. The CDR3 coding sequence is TGCGCCAGCAGTGAGGGACTAGCGGGTCCCTCCTACGAGCAGTACTTC.